The sequence of this T cell receptor (beta chain) was determined in a study of blood T cell repertoires in COVID-19. Study details: Acute-phase and convalescent COVID-19 samples originated in the United States, Italy and Spain.

Data came from immunoSEQ multiplex PCR; TCRdb stores just in-frame clones and leaves some out. The sample has about 190,000 clones; around nine tenths are singletons. The sequenced material came from peripheral blood. The receptor comes from a man under 40 with acute or convalescent COVID-19.

The CDR3 nucleotides read TGTGCCAGCAGCCCTGGACAGGGTAAATCCGGAAACACCATATATTTT. This sequence encodes CASSPGQGKSGNTIYF. The rearrangement uses TRBV11-3 and TRBJ1-3; 8 bases match TRBD1. V lost 5 bases to trimming and J lost 4 bases; unmatched junction nucleotides: 10. Germline CDR1 and CDR2: SGHNT and YENEEA. The CDR3 is 16 amino acids.